The rows below give T cell receptor beta chains drawn from one sample of a study of cytomegalovirus exposure and HLA in healthy donors. Assay used: immunoSEQ multiplex PCR; TCRdb lists only in-frame clones, some missing. The repertoire holds about 150,000 clones, over 60% seen once, with 1.5% to 2% in the top ten. The sequenced material came from PBMCs. These receptors came from a woman under 30 in good health and CMV-seronegative. The CDR3 runs from the conserved cysteine through the conserved F or W. The D gene is left open where the match is weak. For some rows the clone size is stated as once, few or many, or as a class when expanded; others skip it.

j_call d_call clone_size v_call cdr3_nt cdr3_aa
TRBJ1-1 NA NA TRBV28 TGTGCCAGCCCCAAGGGGCGGGGGGTGGGCACTGAAGCTTTCTTT CASPKGRGVGTEAFF
TRBJ1-3 TRBD1 once TRBV6-1 TGTGCCAGCAGTGGACAGGGAGCGTTTGGAAACACCATATATTTT CASSGQGAFGNTIYF
TRBJ1-1 TRBD1 NA TRBV5-6 TGTGCCAGCAGCCCATATTCTCCACAGGGGTTCACTGAAGCTTTCTTT CASSPYSPQGFTEAFF
TRBJ2-7 TRBD1 few TRBV5-4 TGTGCCAGCAGCTTGGCAGGGACAGGGAAATACGAGCAGTACTTC CASSLAGTGKYEQYF
TRBJ1-5 NA NA TRBV2 TGTGCCAGCAGTGAAACTCGGTGGGGCCCGAGCAATCAGCCCCAGCATTTT CASSETRWGPSNQPQHF
TRBJ1-5 NA NA TRBV27 TGTGCCAGCAGCGCGACAGGAGCGAGCAATCAGCCCCAGCATTTT CASSATGASNQPQHF
TRBJ2-2 TRBD1 NA TRBV6-6 TGTGCCAGCAGGCTACAGGGGACCGGGGAGCTGTTTTTT CASRLQGTGELFF
TRBJ2-4 NA once TRBV6-5 TGTGCCAGCAGTTACGACGCAGGGATAGCCAAAAACATTCAGTACTTC CASSYDAGIAKNIQYF
TRBJ1-2 NA NA TRBV9 TGTGCCAGCAGCGTAGGGTCAACAGGTGCTAACTATGGCTACACCTTC CASSVGSTGANYGYTF
TRBJ2-1 TRBD2 NA TRBV7-8 TGTGCCAGCAGACCGACTAGCGGGAGTTTTGACAATGAGCAGTTCTTC CASRPTSGSFDNEQFF
TRBJ2-7 TRBD1 NA TRBV11-2 TGTGCCAGCAGCCCGACCAATCGAGACAGGGGGGTATCCTACGAGCAGTACTTC CASSPTNRDRGVSYEQYF
TRBJ2-6 TRBD1 NA TRBV5-1 TGCGCCAGCAGCTTTGCAGGGGGCGGCCCGGGGGCCAACGGCCTGACTTTC CASSFAGGGPGANGLTF
TRBJ2-3 TRBD2 NA TRBV19 TGTGCCAGTAGTAGCACTAGCGGGTATAGCACAGATACGCAGTATTTT CASSSTSGYSTDTQYF
TRBJ1-1 NA NA TRBV21-1 TGTGCCAGCAGCAAAGAAAACGCGGGGTTGGCTTTCTTT CASSKENAGLAFF
TRBJ2-3 NA NA TRBV7-3 TGTGCCAGCAGCATTACTAGCACAGATACGCAGTATTTT CASSITSTDTQYF
TRBJ2-1 TRBD2 NA TRBV9 TGTGCCAGCAGCGTGACTAGCGGGAATAATGAGCAGTTCTTC CASSVTSGNNEQFF
TRBJ2-6 NA NA TRBV27 TGTGCCAGCAGCCCATTTGCAGGGGCTAGAACCAACGTCCTGACTTTC CASSPFAGARTNVLTF
TRBJ2-6 TRBD2 NA TRBV20-1 TGCAGTGCCATCCGGGAGGCCGGCCTGACTTTC CSAIREAGLTF
TRBJ1-5 NA NA TRBV2 TGTGCCAGCAGTATCGGGGGGCAGCAGCCCCAGCATTTT CASSIGGQQPQHF
TRBJ2-7 TRBD1 NA TRBV6-6 TGTGCCAGTCGTACCTACCCCCAGGGGGCAAGCTACGAGCAGTACTTC CASRTYPQGASYEQYF
TRBJ1-1 NA few TRBV6-5 TGTGCCAGCAGTTACTCCGCCCGACATAAGAACACTGAAGCTTTCTTT CASSYSARHKNTEAFF
TRBJ2-5 TRBD1 once TRBV6-1 TGTGCCAGCAGTGAATATATGGGGGTCAGGGGGTTTTTGGAGACCCAGTACTTC CASSEYMGVRGFLETQYF
TRBJ2-4 NA NA TRBV7-9 TGTGCCAGCAGCTTCGTCGGAGCCAAAAACATTCAGTACTTC CASSFVGAKNIQYF
TRBJ2-7 TRBD1 NA TRBV5-6 TGTGCCAGCAGCTTTTCCGGGACAGCCATCTACGAGCAGTACTTC CASSFSGTAIYEQYF
TRBJ1-4 NA few TRBV19 TGTGCCAGTAGTCTGTCCGGTTTTGCGGAAAAACTGTTTTTT CASSLSGFAEKLFF
TRBJ1-1 NA NA TRBV19 TGTGCCAGTAGTGTACTCGGGGGAACTTTCTTT CASSVLGGTFF
TRBJ2-7 NA NA TRBV4-3 TGCGCCAGCAGCCAAGACGGGACAAAAGGGCGCTTTTCCTACGAGCAGTACTTC CASSQDGTKGRFSYEQYF
TRBJ2-1 NA NA TRBV4-1 TGCGCCAGCAGCCCACGGGACTCCGCTGAGCAGTTCTTC CASSPRDSAEQFF
TRBJ1-1 TRBD1 NA TRBV14 TGTGCCAGCAGCCGGTTTTTTCTAGGACAGGGGGCTGGAAACACTGAAGCTTTCTTT CASSRFFLGQGAGNTEAFF
TRBJ2-2 NA NA TRBV7-9 TGTGCCAGCAGCCCCAACAGCTACACCGGGGAGCTGTTTTTT CASSPNSYTGELFF
TRBJ1-5 TRBD1 NA TRBV10-3 TGTGCCATCAGTGAGTCCCCCGGGACAGCGCTCAATCAGCCCCAGCATTTT CAISESPGTALNQPQHF
TRBJ1-1 NA NA TRBV21-1 TGTGCCAGCAGGGAATGTAGGGACAGGGAAAGGTGGAACACTGAAGCTTTCTTT CASRECRDRERWNTEAFF
TRBJ1-1 NA NA TRBV19 TGTGCCAGTAGTCACCAAGGAGGGTCCTACGAAGCTTTCTTT CASSHQGGSYEAFF
TRBJ2-5 NA NA TRBV7-2 TGTGCCAGCAGCTTAGCGGGTAGGGGCCGGGAGACCCAGTACTTC CASSLAGRGRETQYF
TRBJ1-2 NA NA TRBV10-3 TGTGCCATCAGCGGTCCCGCGTCACAGGTAAACGGCTACACCTTC CAISGPASQVNGYTF
TRBJ2-1 TRBD2 few TRBV5-1 TGCGCCAGCAGCGATCCCCTACTAGCGGGGGGGCCCCACAATGAGCAGTTCTTC CASSDPLLAGGPHNEQFF
TRBJ1-3 NA NA TRBV18 TGTGCCAGCTCACCAGCCCCAGGCTCTGGAAACACCATATATTTT CASSPAPGSGNTIYF
TRBJ1-1 TRBD1 NA TRBV2 TGTGCCAGCAGCTACAGGGGGCGCGGCACTGAAGCTTTCTTT CASSYRGRGTEAFF
TRBJ1-4 TRBD1 NA TRBV6-5 TGTGCCAGCAGGGGGACAGGGAAAAATGAAAAACTGTTTTTT CASRGTGKNEKLFF
TRBJ2-1 NA NA TRBV7-2 TGTGCCAGCAGCCCAGAATGGACCAGGGATGAGCAGTTCTTC CASSPEWTRDEQFF
TRBJ1-2 TRBD1 NA TRBV29-1 TGCAGCGTGGGACAGAGTTCGACCGGGGACTATGGCTACACCTTC CSVGQSSTGDYGYTF
TRBJ1-4 NA NA TRBV2 TGTGCCAGCAGTGAAGGTTCTCTGGAGGAAAAACTGTTTTTT CASSEGSLEEKLFF
TRBJ1-2 TRBD1 NA TRBV18 TGTGCCAGCTCACCAGCACAGGGGAACTATGGCTACACCTTC CASSPAQGNYGYTF
TRBJ2-3 TRBD2 few TRBV5-1 TGCGCCAGCAGCTTGCCCGGGACTAGCGGGACAGATACGCAGTATTTT CASSLPGTSGTDTQYF
TRBJ2-2 TRBD2 medium-sized TRBV4-2 TGTGCCAGCAGCCAAGATAGCGGGGGGGCCGGGGAGCTGTTTTTT CASSQDSGGAGELFF